This T cell receptor (beta chain) derives from a study of CD8+ T cells in alopecia areata (dated by TCRdb to the late 2010s). Regarding the complete study: Treated patients were enrolled in an open-label pilot trial of oral tofacitinib at 5 to 10 mg twice daily for moderate-to-severe alopecia areata. Tofacitinib was administered for 6 to 18 months, and 6 months of follow-up off drug were then conducted to assess delayed response and recurrence. In both human patients and the C3H/HeJ mouse model, the study applied high-throughput TCRbeta sequencing to look at T cell clonal expansion in alopecia areata. Human TCRbeta sequencing covered scalp tissue and sorted CD4+ and CD8+ peripheral blood T cells from patchy and totalis/universalis alopecia areata patients and healthy controls. Biopsies were taken from tofacitinib-treated patients at baseline and again at 4 and 24 weeks into treatment, and several of those patients also had a later scalp biopsy. Scalp clonality was compared among normal scalp (n=4), patchy alopecia areata scalp (n=8), and alopecia totalis/universalis scalp (n=8). RNA came from the PAXgene miRNA kit for fixed scalp, the miRNeasy kit for PBMCs, and the RNeasy kit for mouse skin. TCRbeta CDR3 regions were amplified by immunoSEQ multiplex PCR with 35 Vbeta forward and 13 Jbeta reverse primers. Broader findings and caveats from the paper: Scalp TCR repertoire analysis is complicated because resident alphabeta T cells in normal human skin are also sequenced, whereas mouse skin is dominated by gammadelta T cells. Compared with normal scalp, lesional scalp, particularly in alopecia totalis/universalis, had higher clonality and more expanded CD8+ clones, which suggests antigenic drive. Shared TCR sequences between patients were less evident than in mice, which may be partly attributable to HLA diversity in the patient population.

About this clone: It lacks a known antigen. Base qualities were left out, and no much larger clone turns up one base away.

Libraries were prepared through the immunoSEQ multiplex PCR assay. To provide template for TCR sequencing, every sample had RNA extracted and reverse transcribed into cDNA. First-strand cDNA was synthesized using SuperScript III with a 2:1 mix of oligo-dT and random hexamers. A synthetic immune receptor repertoire was used to measure amplification bias, and any remaining bias was corrected computationally. The paper's processing steps were these. Raw reads were preprocessed for error removal, and CDR3 was defined according to IMGT conventions as running from the conserved cysteine to phenylalanine. Clonality was calculated as 1 minus Shannon entropy normalized by log2 of the number of productive unique TCRs. Scalp TCRbeta sequences were cross-referenced with sorted blood CD4 and CD8 repertoires so that the CD4 or CD8 identity of scalp clones could be inferred. The table was pulled from immuneACCESS by TCRdb, which kept in-frame rearrangements only. Such tables lose some clones; where checked, under half of the loss comes from unresolved V genes, and the rest has no known cause. V and J calls and clone size are as listed in that table; D and trimming were resolved from the DNA. A total of some 170,000 clones appear in this sample, roughly 70% of them only once. The top ten hold about an eighth of the sample.

The time point label of this sample denotes: baseline before oral tofacitinib. Lesional scalp punch biopsies and peripheral blood were obtained from alopecia areata patients. PBMCs were isolated by density centrifugation and stained for CD3, CD4 and CD8, after which CD4+ and CD8+ T cells were sorted on a FACSAria. Trimming costs V 3 bases and J 6 bases, and their ends lie 8 bases apart. Via the germline V gene, CDR1 is SGDLS and CDR2 YYNGEE. From the cysteine through the phenylalanine, the CDR3 covers 12 amino acids. The read is trimmed to its CDR3 DNA, 36 bases read in frame from base 1. The receptor comes from a human donor with alopecia areata. Here the sequenced sample was CD8+ T cells sorted from blood, taken at week 0. The chain employs TRBV9 and TRBJ2-3; no D gene call is confident. Here is the DNA: TGTGCCAGCAGCGATTATACTGATACGCAGTATTTT. It codes for CASSDYTDTQYF.